Listed below are T cell receptor beta chains from one sample, sequenced in a study of sequential checkpoint blockade in melanoma. Sequencing used immunoSEQ multiplex PCR; TCRdb keeps in-frame clones, though not all of them. The sample has some 31,000 clones, 75% to 90% seen once. Sequencing was performed on CD8+ T cells sorted from blood (inferred from file names), taken from a patient given nivolumab and ipilimumab in sequence. The receptor set was obtained from a human donor with melanoma. Each CDR3 is given with its conserved first and last residue. Fields, in order: J gene, V gene, clone size, D gene, CDR3 DNA, CDR3 protein. D genes are given only for firm matches. Not all rows give a size; the values are once, few, many and, for expanded clones, a class.

>TRBJ1-2|TRBV28|.|TRBD1
TGTGCCAGCAGTTCCTTCGGGACAGGGGGCGACTATGGCTACACCTTC
CASSSFGTGGDYGYTF
>TRBJ2-7|TRBV20-1|.|.
TGCAGTGCTCCTTTGGGGGGCGAGCAGTACTTC
CSAPLGGEQYF
>TRBJ2-3|TRBV2|few|TRBD2
TGTGCCAGCACCTCGGTCTATAGCGGGAGCGCAGATACGCAGTATTTT
CASTSVYSGSADTQYF
>TRBJ2-2|TRBV28|.|TRBD1
TGTGCCAGCAGCCGGACAGGATACACCGGGGAGCTGTTTTTT
CASSRTGYTGELFF
>TRBJ1-2|TRBV10-3|.|TRBD1
TGTGCCATCAGTGAAGTGGACAGGAGCTATGGCTACACCTTC
CAISEVDRSYGYTF
>TRBJ1-1|TRBV7-9|.|.
TGTGCCAGCAGCTTAATCTTCACACATAACACTGAAGCTTTCTTT
CASSLIFTHNTEAFF
>TRBJ2-7|TRBV23-1|once|TRBD2
TGCGCCAGCAGGCCGGTAGGGGTCCGCGGGGGTTTTTGGGACGAGCAGTACTTC
CASRPVGVRGGFWDEQYF
>TRBJ2-7|TRBV6-1|few|.
TGTGCCAGCAGGATGACAGGCTACGAGCAGTACTTC
CASRMTGYEQYF
>TRBJ1-6|TRBV7-9|.|TRBD1
TGTGCCAGCAGCGCCCAAGGGGGCTCATCACCCCTCCACTTT
CASSAQGGSSPLHF
>TRBJ1-2|TRBV19|.|TRBD1
TGTGCCAGTAGTAACCGGGACAGGGGCTTTGGTGGCTACACCTTC
CASSNRDRGFGGYTF
>TRBJ1-2|TRBV7-9|.|.
TGTGCCAGCAGCTCTCCCGGGGGGCTAGCTGGTGGCTACACCTTC
CASSSPGGLAGGYTF
>TRBJ2-3|TRBV15|.|.
TGTGCCACCAGTCGACACCCTGGGGATACGCAGTATTTT
CATSRHPGDTQYF
>TRBJ2-7|TRBV10-3|.|TRBD1
TGTGCCGCACAACACCGGGACAGATCCTACGAGCAGTACTTC
CAAQHRDRSYEQYF
>TRBJ1-2|TRBV12-5|once|TRBD1
TGTGCTAGTGGTTTGGACAAGGACAGGGGGGCTAACTATGGCTACACCTTC
CASGLDKDRGANYGYTF
>TRBJ2-1|TRBV27|once|.
TGTGCCAGCAGTGCAGGGTCTGGTGAGCAGTTCTTC
CASSAGSGEQFF
>TRBJ2-1|TRBV7-9|.|.
TGTGCCAGCAGCGACGGAGTGTACAATGAGCAGTTCTTC
CASSDGVYNEQFF
>TRBJ1-2|TRBV7-8|.|.
TGTGCCAGCAGCTTAGGAATCAGGTCTTATGGCTACACCTTC
CASSLGIRSYGYTF
>TRBJ2-1|TRBV9|.|.
TGTGCCAGCAGCGTAGCTGTCAGGGACAATGAGCAGTTCTTC
CASSVAVRDNEQFF
>TRBJ2-7|TRBV27|.|TRBD1
TGTGCCAGCAGTCCGGGACAGAGCTACGAGCAGTACTTC
CASSPGQSYEQYF
>TRBJ1-2|TRBV18|.|.
TGTGCCAGCCCTTCCCCAGGGGAATATGGCTACACCTTC
CASPSPGEYGYTF
>TRBJ2-5|TRBV28|.|TRBD2
TGTGCCAGCAGCCCCGGGGGCGGGAGGGCCTTGACCCAGTACTTC
CASSPGGGRALTQYF
>TRBJ2-3|TRBV5-6|.|TRBD2
TGTGCCAGCAGCGCAACTCCTAGCGGCTACACAGATACGCAGTATTTT
CASSATPSGYTDTQYF
>TRBJ2-7|TRBV10-2|.|TRBD1
TGCGCCAGCAGTGAAACAGGGGGTTCCTACGAGCAGTACTTC
CASSETGGSYEQYF
>TRBJ2-1|TRBV7-9|.|TRBD1
TGTGCCAGCAGCTTAGTAACAGGGGCACCCAATGAGCAGTTCTTC
CASSLVTGAPNEQFF
>TRBJ2-1|TRBV6-4|.|.
TGTGCCAGCAGTGATAAGGGGTACAATGAGCAGTTCTTC
CASSDKGYNEQFF
>TRBJ2-3|TRBV4-3|.|TRBD1
TGCGCCAGCAGCCAAAATACAGGGACAGGGCGTTTTACAGATACGCAGTATTTT
CASSQNTGTGRFTDTQYF
>TRBJ2-7|TRBV16|.|.
TGTGCCAGCAGCAGGGGCGGCTCCTACGAGCAGTACTTC
CASSRGGSYEQYF